This T cell receptor (beta chain) was captured by sequencing in a study of technical replicates of blood from a few donors. V lost 2 bases, J lost 3 bases, and 6 bases stayed unmatched. Germline CDR1 is KGHSH and CDR2 is LQKENI. The CDR3 contains 16 residues. Clones were sequenced by immunoSEQ multiplex PCR, and TCRdb holds only the in-frame ones, with some missing. The sample has roughly 87,000 clones; approximately 94% are singletons. This receptor was identified in a human donor in good health. The rearrangement links TRBV18 to TRBJ2-7; 11 bases are shared with TRBD2. Sequencing was performed on T cells isolated from PBMCs. The CDR3 region is CASSPKLAGDHYEQYF. The DNA for the CDR3 is TGTGCCAGCTCACCAAAACTAGCGGGGGACCACTACGAGCAGTACTTC.